The 24 T cell receptor beta chains presented below share a single source sample, sequenced in a study of Ad26.COV2.S vaccination and SARS-CoV-2 variants. Treatment given: roughly 19 received Ad26.COV2.S at low or high dose, single or two shots; 5 received placebo; per-sample allocation not given. Specimen acquisition occurred on day 63 following the initial vaccine or placebo injection. The table came from immunoSEQ multiplex PCR; TCRdb's copy has only in-frame clones and leaves some out. The profile shows about 440,000 clones, around 88% of them singletons. Here the sequenced sample was peripheral blood, taken in a trial of Ad26.COV2.S vaccine versus placebo. The receptors were gathered from a person aged 18-60 years who received the Ad26.COV2.S COVID-19 vaccine or a placebo.

V gene TRBV15 combines with J gene TRBJ2-7; D unresolved. The CDR3 has 13 amino acids. Germline assignment: CDR1 LNHNV and CDR2 YYDKDF (reference sequence). Trimming took off 3 bases at V and 7 bases at J, with 13 bases between the two ends. The CDR3 loop is CATSSAPFREQYF. The DNA of the CDR3 is TGTGCCACCAGCAGCGCCCCATTCCGGGAGCAGTACTTC.

The chain carries TRBV27 and TRBJ2-3, with 10 bases identical to TRBD2. CDR1 and CDR2 from the germline V gene are MNHEY and SMNVEV (reference sequence). The CDR3 extends over 15 amino acids. V lost 4 bases to trimming and J lost 5 bases; unmatched junction nucleotides: 6. The CDR3 DNA reads as TGTGCCAGCAGTTCTAGCGGGAGTCCGGGAGATACGCAGTATTTT. Its protein is CASSSSGSPGDTQYF.

The chain joins TRBV28 to TRBJ1-2, with D uncertain. Germline V CDR1 and CDR2: MDHEN, SYDVKM. CDR3 length equals 14 residues. V gave up 6 bases and J gave up 4 bases, with 15 bases separating them. The chain's CDR3 is CASRLGLATYGYTF. In DNA form, the CDR3 reads TGTGCCAGCAGGTTAGGACTGGCGACCTATGGCTACACCTTC.

The chain uses TRBV12-5 and TRBJ2-1; TRBD2 matches at 8 bases. The germline V gene has CDR1 LGHNT and CDR2 FRNRAP. This CDR3 comprises 13 residues. The J segment lost 10 bases and the V segment lost 1 base, leaving 3 bases of the junction unmatched. The CDR3 is CASGLGTSSEQFF. As DNA, the CDR3 is TGTGCTAGTGGTTTGGGGACTAGCAGCGAGCAGTTCTTC.

The chain links TRBV18 to TRBJ1-2; perhaps TRBD1 as D (5 bases). The CDR3 is made up of 15 amino acids. V lost 5 bases, J lost 5 bases, and 18 bases lay in between. From germline, CDR1 is KGHSH and CDR2 LQKENI. CDR3 protein: CASSLTEAIKYGYTF. The CDR3, as DNA: TGTGCCAGCTCATTGACAGAAGCCATAAAGTATGGCTACACCTTC. The variable domain in full, with the rest retrieved from reference TRBV18 and TRBJ1-2, is NAGVMQNPRHLVRRRGQEARLRCSPMKGHSHVYWYRQLPEEGLKFMVYLQKENIIDESGMPKERFSAEFPKEGPSILRIQQVVRGDSAAYFCASSLTEAIKYGYTFGSGTRLTVV.

The genes are TRBV2 and TRBJ1-1, with TRBD1 matching 10 bases. The trim removed 7 bases at V and 1 base at J, leaving 3 bases unmatched. This CDR3 is 14 amino acids long. Per the germline V gene, CDR1 is SNHLY and CDR2 is FYNNEI. The CDR3, as DNA: TGTGCCAGCATATGGGACAGGGGGAACACTGAAGCTTTCTTT. It codes for CASIWDRGNTEAFF.

The rearrangement uses TRBV20-1 and TRBJ2-1; TRBD1 matches 8 bases. V shed 6 bases and J 10 bases; nucleotides not matched to a gene: 5. Germline loops: CDR1 DFQATT, CDR2 SNEGSKA (reference sequence). This CDR3 spans 11 amino acids. CDR3: CSARGQVEQFF. DNA of the CDR3: TGCAGTGCCAGGGGGCAAGTGGAGCAGTTCTTC.

The chain uses TRBV24-1 and TRBJ1-2, with TRBD1 as a possible D gene (6 bases). CDR3 length: 12 residues. V shed 4 bases and J shed 5 bases, with 7 bases lying between them. The V gene's germline CDR1 is KGHDR and CDR2 SFDVKD. CDR3 sequence reads: CATSDTGYGYTF. Written as DNA, the CDR3 is TGTGCCACCAGTGACACAGGGTATGGCTACACCTTC.

The chain combines TRBV11-2 with TRBJ2-1, with 8 bases lining up with TRBD1. Losses at the gene ends were 5 bases for V and 5 bases for J; bases not matched to a gene: 5. The CDR3 spans 14 residues. CDR1 SGHAT and CDR2 FQNNGV come from the germline V gene. The CDR3 nucleotides read TGTGCCAGCAGCCCGGGGACAGGAGACAATGAGCAGTTCTTC. Protein: CASSPGTGDNEQFF. Together with reference TRBV11-2 and TRBJ2-1, the CDR3 gives the full variable domain: EAGVAQSPRYKIIEKRQSVAFWCNPISGHATLYWYQQILGQGPKLLIQFQNNGVVDDSQLPKDRFSAERLKGVDSTLKIQPAKLEDSAVYLCASSPGTGDNEQFFGPGTRLTVL.

This clone was seen once. The J gene is TRBJ1-2, the V gene TRBV7-9, with 9 bases matching TRBD1. This CDR3 contains 15 residues. The J segment lost 13 bases and the V segment lost 5 bases, leaving 17 bases of the junction unmatched. Germline CDR1 reads SEHNR; CDR2 reads FQNEAQ (reference sequence). The CDR3 DNA reads as TGTGCCAGCAGCCGACCCACAGGGGGCGTAACTGATGCCACCTTC. Its translation is CASSRPTGGVTDATF. The full variable domain, completed using reference TRBV7-9 and TRBJ1-2, is DTGVSQNPRHKITKRGQNVTFRCDPISEHNRLYWYRQTLGQGPEFLTYFQNEAQLEKSRLLSDRFSAERPKGSFSTLEIQRTEQGDSAMYLCASSRPTGGVTDATFGSGTRLTVV.

The chain recombines TRBV7-8 with TRBJ2-5; 13 bases agree with TRBD2. The ends lost 6 bases at V and 2 bases at J; junction bases unmatched: 3. Per the germline V gene, CDR1 is SGHVS and CDR2 is FQNEAQ. CDR3 length equals 15 residues. The CDR3 coding sequence is TGTGCCAGCAGTCAACTAGCGGGAGGGCAAGAGACCCAGTACTTC. It specifies CASSQLAGGQETQYF.

V and J are TRBV5-1 and TRBJ1-1; D is unclear. Deletions cut 0 bases from V and 7 bases from J, with 4 bases between. Germline lookup yields CDR1 SGHRS and CDR2 YFSETQ. The CDR3 loop spans 11 amino acids. The CDR3 here is CASSLDSEAFF. CDR3 coding DNA: TGCGCCAGCAGCTTGGACAGTGAAGCTTTCTTT.

CDR3 loop: CASSLAQGRSGYTF. DNA for the CDR3: TGTGCCAGCAGCTTGGCACAGGGAAGGAGTGGCTACACCTTC. The genes are TRBV5-5 and TRBJ1-2; D may be TRBD1 (6 bases). CDR1 SGHKS and CDR2 YYEKEE come from the germline V gene (reference sequence). Trimming pared 0 bases from V and 7 bases from J, leaving 13 bases between. This CDR3 region has 14 residues.

This clone was observed a few times. The V gene is TRBV7-3, the J gene TRBJ1-1; no definite D call. Per the germline V gene, CDR1 is SGHTA and CDR2 is FQGTGA. The V end was cut by 5 bases, the J end by 5 bases, with 12 bases between. The CDR3 covers 13 residues. For the CDR3, the DNA is TGTGCCAGCAGCCGAACCCGGGTAACTGAAGCTTTCTTT. This gives the protein CASSRTRVTEAFF.

CDR3 loop: CATSRALAGRGVGNEQYF. The CDR3 nucleotides are TGTGCCACCAGCAGAGCTCTGGCGGGGAGGGGCGTCGGAAACGAGCAGTACTTC. The J gene is TRBJ2-7, the V gene TRBV15; the match to TRBD2 covers 7 bases. Germline loops: CDR1 LNHNV, CDR2 YYDKDF (reference sequence). This CDR3 region has 18 residues. V trimming: 1 base; J trimming: 5 bases; junction bases outside the gene matches: 17.

V is TRBV6-5 and J is TRBJ1-3; 7 bases are shared with TRBD1. The CDR3 runs 14 residues. From germline, CDR1 is MNHEY and CDR2 SVGAGI. V trimming: 6 bases; J trimming: 5 bases; junction bases outside the gene matches: 7. The CDR3 reads CASSPGQLRNTIYF. CDR3 coding DNA: TGTGCCAGCAGCCCGGGACAGCTACGAAACACCATATATTTT.

This chain joins TRBV9 and TRBJ2-5; D call uncertain. Trimming removed 4 bases from V and 1 base from J, with 8 bases in between. The CDR3 contains 13 residues. Per germline, CDR1 SGDLS and CDR2 YYNGEE. CDR3 nucleotide sequence: TGTGCCAGCAGCCCCCGGATCCAAGAGACCCAGTACTTC. It specifies CASSPRIQETQYF.

J is TRBJ1-3 and V is TRBV12-3 or TRBV12-4, with unresolved D. This CDR3 spans 11 amino acids. V was clipped by 11 bases and J by 4 bases, with 9 bases between them. The chain's CDR3 is CARARGNTIYF. Here the CDR3 DNA reads TGTGCCCGAGCCAGGGGAAACACCATATATTTT.

This chain connects TRBV5-5 to TRBJ2-3, with 8 positions matching TRBD1. This CDR3 has 17 amino acids. The germline V gene has CDR1 SGHKS and CDR2 YYEKEE (reference sequence). The ends lost 4 bases at V and 1 base at J; junction bases unmatched: 11. The CDR3 reads CASSLSQTGARTDTQYF. DNA for the CDR3: TGTGCCAGCAGCCTCTCACAGACAGGGGCCCGCACAGATACGCAGTATTTT.

The chain carries TRBV25-1 and TRBJ2-7; TRBD1 agrees at 10 bases. This CDR3 comprises 17 residues. V was pared by 4 bases and J by 3 bases, with 12 bases of the junction left unmatched. Germline loops: CDR1 MGHDK, CDR2 SYGVNS. Here the CDR3 reads CASSALGTGVPNYEQYF. In DNA, the CDR3 is TGTGCCAGCAGTGCGCTCGGGACAGGGGTTCCCAACTACGAGCAGTACTTC.

The rearrangement uses TRBV7-9 and TRBJ2-1, with 7 bases fitting TRBD1. The germline gives CDR1 SEHNR, CDR2 FQNEAQ (reference sequence). There are 15 residues in the CDR3. Germline trimming cut 1 base from V and 8 bases from J; bases unmatched to any gene: 8. The CDR3 here is CASSLGTGGHDEQFF. The CDR3 DNA reads as TGTGCCAGCAGCTTAGGGACAGGCGGTCACGATGAGCAGTTCTTC.

This chain connects TRBV12-3 or TRBV12-4 to TRBJ1-5, with D possibly being TRBD1 (5 bases). Trimming took 8 bases from V and 4 from J, leaving 12 bases between them. The CDR3 runs to 13 residues. The chain's CDR3 is CASLRGGNQPQHF. In DNA, the CDR3 is TGTGCCAGCCTACGGGGGGGGAATCAGCCCCAGCATTTT.

Comment on this clone: The same CDR3 can be traced to other DNA sequences in this sample. The V and J genes are TRBV29-1 and TRBJ2-5; TRBD1 or TRBD2 may be the D gene (6 bases each). This CDR3 region has 12 residues. V lost 4 bases, J lost 5 bases, and 11 bases lay in between. Germline V gene lookup returns CDR1 SQVTM and CDR2 ANQGSEA. In DNA, the CDR3 is TGCAGCGTTGTGAGAGGGGGGGAGACCCAGTACTTC. Translation: CSVVRGGETQYF. The entire variable domain, with the rest obtained from reference TRBV29-1 and TRBJ2-5, is as follows: SAVISQKPSRDICQRGTSLTIQCQVDSQVTMMFWYRQQPGQSLTLIATANQGSEATYESGFVIDKFPISRPNLTFSTLTVSNMSPEDSSIYLCSVVRGGETQYFGPGTRLLVL.

V is TRBV28 and J is TRBJ1-3, with D possibly being TRBD1 (6 bases). This CDR3 spans 15 amino acids. Germline V gene data show CDR1 as MDHEN and CDR2 as SYDVKM. V dropped 5 bases and J dropped 3 bases, with 14 bases sitting between them. The CDR3 DNA sequence: TGTGCCAGCAGTCTAGGGGGGGCGGGTGGAAACACCATATATTTT. This sequence encodes CASSLGGAGGNTIYF.